What follows is one T cell receptor (beta chain) and its context. The sample is drawn from a study of beta chain features in type 1 diabetes. The germline V gene has CDR1 SQVTM and CDR2 ANQGSEA. The ends were cut back, 4 bases at V and 6 bases at J, with 14 bases in the middle. The CDR3 consists of 13 residues. Isolated RNA was reverse transcribed in full, so expressed TCRB transcripts were sequenced. This table comes from immunoSEQ multiplex PCR, and its TCRdb copy is limited to in-frame clones, with some not included. The table shows just over 450,000 clones, with 25% to 35% occurring only once. The chain employs TRBV29-1 and TRBJ2-3; perhaps D is TRBD1 or TRBD2 (5 bases each). The source material was naive CD4+ T cells from blood. The TCR sequence derives from a man in his late teens or twenties in good health. CDR3 nucleotide sequence: TGCAGCGTTGGCAGGGATCGGGGCGATACGCAGTATTTT. The encoded protein is CSVGRDRGDTQYF.